One sample yielded the 31 T cell receptor beta chains listed below, sequenced in a study of early T cells in non-severe SARS-CoV-2 infection. TCRdb reanalysed the 5' RACE reads using MiXCR and keeps one entry per CDR3 protein. In the table there are under 70,000 distinct CDR3 sequences, more than 4% of which are singletons. The material sequenced was whole blood. The receptors here all came from an adult who was a healthcare worker with PCR-confirmed SARS-CoV-2 infection or an uninfected control (not recorded which).

In this sample, this clonotype turned up many times. The rearrangement joins TRBV19 to TRBJ2-7; 11 nucleotides align to TRBD1. The ends lost 4 bases at V and 5 bases at J; junction bases unmatched: 7. The germline V gene has CDR1 LNHDA and CDR2 SQIVND (reference sequence). CDR3 length: 15 residues. The CDR3 DNA follows: TGTGCCAGTAGTAGACGCCGGGACAGGGGGGACGAGCAGTACTTC. Its protein is CASSRRRDRGDEQYF. Together with reference TRBV19 and TRBJ2-7, the CDR3 gives the full variable domain: DGGITQSPKYLFRKEGQNVTLSCEQNLNHDAMYWYRQDPGQGLRLIYYSQIVNDFQKGDIAEGYSVSREKKESFPLTVTSAQKNPTAFYLCASSRRRDRGDEQYFGPGTRLTVT.

As to this clonotype: Given the absence of the conserved phenylalanine or tryptophan at the CDR3 end, a read error is likely. The J gene is TRBJ1-1, the V gene TRBV5-3; a possible D gene is TRBD1 (5 bases). TRBV5-3 is noted as an ORF with a role that remains uncertain. This CDR3 is 19 amino acids long. V was trimmed by 2 bases and J by 4 bases, leaving 27 bases between them. This CDR3 is CARSFGYFGGTRLGTEAFS. CDR3 sequence (DNA): TGTGCCAGAAGCTTTGGGTATTTTGGAGGGACCCGCCTGGGCACTGAAGCTTTCTCT.

The chain combines TRBV4-2 with TRBJ2-3; D uncertain. CDR1 is LGHNA and CDR2 is YNFKEQ in the germline V gene. The V and J ends lost 0 bases and 6 bases respectively, with 7 bases between them. The CDR3 contains 13 residues. The CDR3 nucleotides are TGTGCCAGCAGCCAAGACCGCTCGGATACGCAGTATTTT. It translates to CASSQDRSDTQYF.

This clonotype was recorded at least ten times. The chain couples TRBV12-3 or TRBV12-4 to TRBJ2-1, with TRBD2 matching over 11 bases. The CDR3 covers 15 residues. The ends lost 5 bases at V and 2 bases at J; junction bases unmatched: 2. This CDR3 is CASSPSGRTYNEQFF. The CDR3, as DNA: TGTGCCAGCAGTCCTAGCGGGAGGACCTACAATGAGCAGTTCTTC.

This clonotype has at least ten counts. This chain links TRBV5-6 with TRBJ2-1, with 9 bases lining up with TRBD1. Germline V gives CDR1 SGHDT, CDR2 YYEEEE. With 0 bases clipped from V and 4 bases from J, the junction kept 2 bases outside the gene matches. There are 15 residues in the CDR3. The CDR3 DNA is TGTGCCAGCAGCTTGGGCGACAGGGGGTACAATGAGCAGTTCTTC. It is translated as CASSLGDRGYNEQFF. The variable domain in full, completed from reference TRBV5-6 and TRBJ2-1, reads DAGVTQSPTHLIKTRGQQVTLRCSPKSGHDTVSWYQQALGQGPQFIFQYYEEEERQRGNFPDRFSGHQFPNYSSELNVNALLLGDSALYLCASSLGDRGYNEQFFGPGTRLTVL.

V gene TRBV7-2 combines with J gene TRBJ2-5; possibly TRBD2 for D (5 bases). CDR1 and CDR2 from the germline V gene are SGHTA and FQGNSA. The V end lost 1 base, the J end lost 7 bases, and 16 bases lay between the germline ends. This CDR3 comprises 15 residues. CDR3 protein: CASSLGSGLGVTQYF. DNA of the CDR3: TGTGCCAGCAGCTTAGGGAGCGGATTAGGCGTGACCCAGTACTTC.

This clonotype came up many times. CDR3 bases: TGTGCCAGCAGCAAAAGTGGCAGGGGATCGGGGCTGGCCAAAAACATTCAGTACTTC. It translates to CASSKSGRGSGLAKNIQYF. This chain joins TRBV21-1 and TRBJ2-4; the table's D call, TRBD1, was not checked against the DNA. TRBV21-1 corresponds to a pseudogene. The CDR3 length is 19 residues.

This clonotype was observed many times. The chain couples TRBV12-3 or TRBV12-4 to TRBJ2-2, with a possible D match to TRBD2 (6 bases). The ends were cut back, 0 bases at V and 3 bases at J, with 8 bases in the middle. The CDR3 sequence is 15 residues long. The CDR3 is CASSLAAGYTGELFF. CDR3 sequence (DNA): TGTGCCAGCAGTTTAGCTGCGGGATACACCGGGGAGCTGTTTTTT.

The sample holds many counts of this clonotype. The rearrangement links TRBV5-4 to TRBJ2-7, with 7 bases that match TRBD2. Germline V gene lookup returns CDR1 SGHNT and CDR2 YYREEE (reference sequence). J was trimmed by 0 bases and V by 0 bases; bases with no gene match: 12. The CDR3 has 18 amino acids. CDR3 in amino acids: CASSLAGLAETHSYEQYF. CDR3 sequence (DNA): TGTGCCAGCAGCTTGGCCGGGCTAGCGGAAACCCACTCCTACGAGCAGTACTTC.

J is TRBJ2-7 and V is TRBV15; 7 bases agree with TRBD2. Germline CDR1 and CDR2: LNHNV and YYDKDF (reference sequence). The CDR3 runs 12 residues. V lost 8 bases to trimming and J lost 2 bases; unmatched junction nucleotides: 3. CDR3 bases: TGTGCCACCGGGGAGGGCACCTACGAGCAGTACTTC. Its translation: CATGEGTYEQYF.

This clonotype was detected ten times or more. The V call is TRBV6-5, the J call TRBJ1-1, with D tentatively TRBD1 (6 bases). The CDR3 covers 16 residues. The V gene lost 8 bases and the J gene lost 0 bases, with 19 bases spanning the gap. In germline, CDR1 is MNHEY, CDR2 SVGAGI. Written as DNA, the CDR3 is TGTGCCAGCCATCTACAGGGCGGGGTCATGAACACTGAAGCTTTCTTT. It specifies CASHLQGGVMNTEAFF.

This clonotype was picked up many times. The rearrangement joins TRBV20-1 to TRBJ2-7, with 10 bases lining up with TRBD2. This CDR3 has 15 residues. Looked up from germline, CDR1 is DFQATT and CDR2 is SNEGSKA (reference sequence). The V gene end was trimmed by 6 bases and the J gene end by 3 bases; junction bases not matched to a gene: 11. The CDR3 coding sequence is TGCAGTGCCCCAGCGGGACTAGCGAATAACTACGAGCAGTACTTC. Residues: CSAPAGLANNYEQYF.

Note on this clonotype: The junction departs from the called germline gene at one end, perhaps through a read error. The chain employs TRBV4-3 and TRBJ2-3; D may be TRBD2 (6 bases). The CDR3 sequence is 16 residues long. Germline-derived CDR1 and CDR2 are LGHNA and YSLEER. The CDR3 coding sequence is TGCGCCAACAGCCCGCAAGTAGCGGAGGTCGGAGATACGCAGTATTTT. This codes for CANSPQVAEVGDTQYF.

This clonotype showed up many times. The chain is built from TRBV11-2 and TRBJ2-3; D unresolved. Germline lookup yields CDR1 SGHAT and CDR2 FQNNGV. This CDR3 is built from 13 residues. Between the trimmed V and J ends, which lost 8 bases and 6 bases, there was a span of 15 bases. The CDR3 nucleotides are TGTGCCAGCGCCGACTTCCTGGGGGATACGCAGTATTTT. This encodes CASADFLGDTQYF.

This chain joins TRBV2 and TRBJ1-4; 9 bases line up with TRBD1. V lost 6 bases to trimming and J lost 0 bases; unmatched junction nucleotides: 2. The CDR3 is made up of 15 amino acids. Germline assignment: CDR1 SNHLY and CDR2 FYNNEI. This chain's CDR3 is CASSYRGPTNEKLFF. CDR3 nucleotide sequence: TGTGCCAGCAGCTACAGGGGGCCAACTAATGAAAAACTGTTTTTT.

This clonotype was picked up many times. The chain combines TRBV20-1 with TRBJ1-3; no firm D call. This CDR3 region has 15 residues. In germline, CDR1 is DFQATT, CDR2 SNEGSKA (reference sequence). V was shortened by 6 bases and J by 0 bases, with 15 bases between the two germline ends. The CDR3 here is CSARGGFSSGNTIYF. In DNA form, the CDR3 reads TGCAGTGCACGCGGAGGTTTTAGCTCTGGAAACACCATATATTTT.

This clonotype was found a few times. The rearrangement links TRBV20-1 to TRBJ2-3; 13 nucleotides agree with TRBD2. Per the germline V gene, CDR1 is DFQATT and CDR2 is SNEGSKA (reference sequence). The V and J ends lost 5 bases and 6 bases, in that order; junction bases with no gene match: 8. CDR3 length equals 15 residues. CDR3 in amino acids: CSAPKLAGGADTQYF. In DNA, the CDR3 is TGCAGTGCTCCTAAACTAGCGGGGGGGGCGGATACGCAGTATTTT.

This chain connects TRBV5-6 to TRBJ2-1, with 7 bases lining up with TRBD1. Per germline, CDR1 SGHDT and CDR2 YYEEEE. V shed 3 bases, J shed 4 bases, and the junction held 10 bases outside the gene matches. This CDR3 is 16 amino acids long. The CDR3 DNA is TGTGCCAGCAGCTCGACAGGGATTAGCTTTTACAATGAGCAGTTCTTC. Its protein is CASSSTGISFYNEQFF.

This clonotype was counted at least ten times. The chain couples TRBV10-3 to TRBJ2-3, with D maybe TRBD2 (5 bases). The ends were cut back, 9 bases at V and 1 base at J, with 11 bases in the middle. Per germline, CDR1 ENHRY and CDR2 SYGVKD. The CDR3 extends over 13 amino acids. CDR3 nucleotides: TGTGCCATTGACGCGGGTCGCACAGATACGCAGTATTTT. Encoded protein: CAIDAGRTDTQYF.

The chain joins TRBV7-8 to TRBJ2-7; TRBD2 agrees at 8 bases. The ends lost 5 bases at V and 6 bases at J; junction bases unmatched: 18. CDR1 SGHVS and CDR2 FQNEAQ come from the germline V gene. The CDR3 loop spans 17 amino acids. CDR3 sequence: CASSPSPTSGDPTEQYF. The CDR3 DNA sequence: TGTGCCAGCAGCCCATCCCCTACTAGCGGAGACCCCACCGAGCAGTACTTC.

The chain couples TRBV7-2 to TRBJ2-7, with a possible D match to TRBD2 (5 bases). CDR3 length: 15 amino acids. V lost 7 bases to trimming and J lost 2 bases, with 18 bases between them. CDR1 is SGHTA and CDR2 is FQGNSA in the germline V gene. CDR3 DNA sequence: TGTGCCAGCACCCTTAGTGGTACGGAGGCCTACGAGCAGTACTTC. This sequence encodes CASTLSGTEAYEQYF.

This clonotype was recorded at least ten times. This sequence joins TRBV24-1 and TRBJ1-1, with D hard to call. The CDR3 is 13 residues long. Germline values: CDR1 KGHDR, CDR2 SFDVKD. V was pared by 6 bases and J by 1 base, with 8 bases between. The CDR3 is CATSRGQNTEAFF. As DNA, the CDR3 is TGTGCCACCAGTCGCGGTCAGAACACTGAAGCTTTCTTT.

This clonotype was seen at least ten times. V usage is TRBV18 and J usage is TRBJ1-2, with no clear D. The CDR3 has 14 residues. Germline assignment: CDR1 KGHSH and CDR2 LQKENI. The V end was cut by 3 bases, the J end by 3 bases, with 11 bases between. The chain's CDR3 is CASSPGLGDYGYTF. In DNA, the CDR3 is TGTGCCAGCTCACCGGGTCTTGGGGACTATGGCTACACCTTC.

At least ten counts were recorded for this clonotype. The rearrangement uses TRBV5-1 and TRBJ1-1; D might be TRBD1 (5 bases). This CDR3 is 16 amino acids long. CDR1 is SGHRS and CDR2 is YFSETQ in the germline V gene. V was cut by 1 base and J by 0 bases, with 13 bases left in between. The CDR3 reads CASSLSLWGLNTEAFF. The CDR3 DNA reads as TGCGCCAGCAGCTTGTCACTCTGGGGCCTGAACACTGAAGCTTTCTTT. Combining the CDR3 with reference TRBV5-1 and TRBJ1-1 gives the whole variable domain KAGVTQTPRYLIKTRGQQVTLSCSPISGHRSVSWYQQTPGQGLQFLFEYFSETQRNKGNFPGRFSGRQFSNSRSEMNVSTLELGDSALYLCASSLSLWGLNTEAFFGQGTRLTVV.

This clonotype was counted many times. This rearrangement joins TRBV9 to TRBJ1-1; 7 nucleotides agree with TRBD1. Trimming took 3 bases from V and 4 from J; bases not matched to a gene: 15. Germline V gives CDR1 SGDLS, CDR2 YYNGEE. This CDR3 is built from 17 residues. CDR3 sequence reads: CASSERPGGSVSTEAFF. Here the CDR3 DNA reads TGTGCCAGCAGCGAGAGACCAGGGGGATCGGTAAGCACTGAAGCTTTCTTT.

The table lists this clonotype with many counts. CDR3 DNA sequence: TGTGCCAGCAGCCGGACGGATAGGAGCTCCTACGAGCAGTACTTC. Translating gives CASSRTDRSSYEQYF. The rearrangement uses TRBV12-3 or TRBV12-4 and TRBJ2-7, with D hard to call. This CDR3 spans 15 amino acids. The germline V and J ends were trimmed by 6 bases and 0 bases, with 15 bases remaining between them.

This clonotype was seen repeatedly, ten times or more. The chain carries TRBV29-1 and TRBJ2-1; perhaps TRBD1 as D (6 bases). The CDR3 totals 13 residues. CDR1 and CDR2 (germline): SQVTM, ANQGSEA. V lost 5 bases, J lost 9 bases, and 17 bases lay in between. The chain's CDR3 is CSVTVREGVEQFF. CDR3 coding DNA: TGCAGCGTTACAGTAAGAGAGGGGGTTGAGCAGTTCTTC.

This clonotype has a count of ten or more. The junction differs from germline at one of its ends, possibly a read error. This rearrangement joins TRBV3-1 to TRBJ2-3, with 8 bases fitting TRBD2. Germline CDR1 reads LGHDT; CDR2 reads YNNKEL (reference sequence). The CDR3 has 15 amino acids. The CDR3 coding sequence is TGTGCCAGCACCCAAGCGGGGGCCACGGCAGATACGCAGTATTTT. Amino acids: CASTQAGATADTQYF.

This clonotype was recorded a few times. The genes are TRBV5-1 and TRBJ1-4; D gene ambiguous. Germline V gives CDR1 SGHRS, CDR2 YFSETQ. This CDR3 comprises 16 residues. Trimming stripped 0 bases from V and 8 bases from J, with 17 bases between. CDR3: CASSLGIGNQGEKLFF. In DNA, the CDR3 is TGCGCCAGCAGCTTGGGGATTGGCAACCAAGGAGAAAAACTGTTTTTT.

In this sample, this clonotype turned up many times. The chain joins TRBV4-2 to TRBJ2-5; D is perhaps TRBD2 (6 bases). The CDR3 is made up of 14 amino acids. Trimming removed 1 base from V and 10 bases from J, with 16 bases in between. The germline V gene has CDR1 LGHNA and CDR2 YNFKEQ. In DNA, the CDR3 is TGTGCCAGCAGCCAAGGGATCGGCGGCGGGGACCAGTACTTC. Translating it yields CASSQGIGGGDQYF.

This clonotype was seen many times. The rearrangement uses TRBV7-2 and TRBJ2-5, with D hard to call. Germline assignment: CDR1 SGHTA and CDR2 FQGNSA. With 1 base removed from V and 4 bases from J, the gap between germline ends came to 7 bases. The CDR3 runs to 13 residues. The CDR3, as DNA: TGTGCCAGCAGCTTAGTTAAGGGAGAGACCCAGTACTTC. Encoded protein: CASSLVKGETQYF.